Below, one TCR beta chain is given with its context. Naive CD8 cells, CD45RO-negative and positively selected for CCR7, excluded terminally differentiated effector memory CD45RA+ cells. V lost 3 bases and J 8 bases, leaving 13 bases between the germline ends. Germline CDR1 reads SEHNR; CDR2 reads FQNEAQ (reference sequence). The CDR3 covers 14 residues. The sample originates from a study of shared clonotypes between healthy human individuals. Measured with immunoSEQ multiplex PCR; TCRdb has only the in-frame clones, and not every one. The sample records around 2,100,000 clones, approximately 94% being singletons.

The chain carries TRBV7-9 and TRBJ1-4; D is perhaps TRBD1 (6 bases). Sequencing was performed on naive CD8+ T cells sorted from blood. The sequence was obtained from a man aged 18 to 29 in good health. The DNA for the CDR3 is TGTGCCAGCAGCTTGGGGGGGCTTGCGGAAAAACTGTTTTTT. Residues: CASSLGGLAEKLFF.